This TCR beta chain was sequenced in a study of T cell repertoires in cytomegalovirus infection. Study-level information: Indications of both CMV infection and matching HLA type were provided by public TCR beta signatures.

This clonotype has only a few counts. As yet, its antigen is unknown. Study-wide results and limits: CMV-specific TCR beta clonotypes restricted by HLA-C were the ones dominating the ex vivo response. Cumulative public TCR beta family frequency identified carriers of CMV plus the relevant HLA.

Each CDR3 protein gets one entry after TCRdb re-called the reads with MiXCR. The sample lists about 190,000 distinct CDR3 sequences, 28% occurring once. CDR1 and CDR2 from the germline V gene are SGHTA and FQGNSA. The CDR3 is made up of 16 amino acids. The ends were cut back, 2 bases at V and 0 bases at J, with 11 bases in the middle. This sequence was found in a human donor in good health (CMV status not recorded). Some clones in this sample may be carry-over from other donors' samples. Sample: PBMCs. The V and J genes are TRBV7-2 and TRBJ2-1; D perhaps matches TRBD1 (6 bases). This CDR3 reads CASSLTGTPSYNEQFF. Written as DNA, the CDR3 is TGTGCCAGCAGCTTAACCGGGACACCCTCCTACAATGAGCAGTTCTTC.